Each of the 15 T cell receptor beta chains below was sequenced from the same sample in a study of blood T cell repertoires in COVID-19. Libraries were prepared by immunoSEQ multiplex PCR; TCRdb keeps only in-frame clonotypes and omits some of them. Seen here are around 140,000 clones, about 86% observed once, and the top ten hold around 2.4%. Sequencing was done on a sample of PBMCs or T cells enriched from blood (not recorded which). These receptors were taken from a man aged 40-49 years with acute COVID-19.

This sequence joins TRBV7-8 and TRBJ1-6, with TRBD1 as a possible D gene (5 bases). Germline V gene data show CDR1 as SGHVS and CDR2 as FQNEAQ. This CDR3 has 15 amino acids. V was trimmed by 1 base and J by 11 bases, leaving 15 bases between them. The CDR3 DNA sequence: TGTGCCAGCAGCTTAGTTCTCGTGGCAGGGACACCCCTCCACTTT. This translates into CASSLVLVAGTPLHF.

This clone has a single count. The chain couples TRBV19 to TRBJ2-7, with 8 positions matching TRBD2. V lost 5 bases, J lost 6 bases, and 12 bases stayed unmatched. This CDR3 has 15 residues. Germline V lookup: CDR1 LNHDA, CDR2 SQIVND (reference sequence). As DNA, the CDR3 is TGTGCCAGTAGTTTCCTCGGGGGGGTAAGACGCGAGCAGTACTTC. Encoded protein: CASSFLGGVRREQYF.

The chain couples TRBV3-1 (or the pseudogene TRBV3-2) to TRBJ1-3; D uncertain. Germline assignment: CDR1 LGHDT and CDR2 YNNKEL (reference sequence). The V and J ends lost 0 bases and 0 bases respectively, with 9 bases between them. The CDR3 is 16 amino acids. For the CDR3, the DNA is TGTGCCAGCAGCCAAGAAACCGGGGTCTCTGGAAACACCATATATTTT. This sequence encodes CASSQETGVSGNTIYF.

The chain links TRBV2 to TRBJ1-2; a possible D gene is TRBD1 (5 bases). The CDR3 length is 13 residues. Germline V gene data show CDR1 as SNHLY and CDR2 as FYNNEI. Trimming pared 3 bases from V and 6 bases from J, leaving 11 bases between. Here the CDR3 reads CASSDRAGNGYTF. The CDR3 region has the DNA TGTGCCAGCAGTGATAGGGCAGGGAATGGCTACACCTTC.

To note about this clone: An end of the junction differs from the germline gene, which may be a read error. The V gene is TRBV10-2, the J gene TRBJ2-2; the D gene is possibly TRBD2 (7 bases). The CDR3 is 16 residues long. Germline CDR1 is WSHSY and CDR2 is SAAADI. CDR3 in DNA: TGCGCCCGCAGGGGAGGGGGGTCCACGAACACCGGGGAGCTGTTTTTT. As protein: CARRGGGSTNTGELFF.

The chain recombines TRBV5-1 with TRBJ2-1, with 8 nucleotides matching TRBD2. CDR1 is SGHRS and CDR2 is YFSETQ in the germline V gene. The CDR3 is 13 amino acids. V was clipped by 5 bases and J by 9 bases; unmatched bases: 7. For the CDR3, the DNA is TGCGCCAGCAGGACTAGCGTAGGCAGTGAGCAGTTCTTC. Translating it yields CASRTSVGSEQFF.

CDR3 in amino acids: CASSVERFGSPLHF. CDR3 sequence (DNA): TGTGCCAGCAGTGTAGAGCGTTTCGGCTCACCCCTCCACTTT. The chain employs TRBV11-2 and TRBJ1-6; D is unresolved. The CDR3 consists of 14 residues. Per germline, CDR1 SGHAT and CDR2 FQNNGV. Trimming left V 6 bases short and J 10 bases short, with 16 bases between.

The chain employs TRBV7-9 and TRBJ1-4, with D tentatively TRBD1 (5 bases). This CDR3 is built from 14 residues. Trimming took 4 bases from V and 7 from J, leaving 13 bases between them. Germline loops: CDR1 SEHNR, CDR2 FQNEAQ (reference sequence). This chain's CDR3 is CASSWGGGSEKLFF. The CDR3 DNA sequence: TGTGCCAGCAGCTGGGGCGGGGGGAGTGAAAAACTGTTTTTT.

A few counts support this clone. The chain is built from TRBV7-9 and TRBJ2-7, with D unresolved. CDR3 length: 13 amino acids. Germline V gene data show CDR1 as SEHNR and CDR2 as FQNEAQ (reference sequence). With 4 bases removed from V and 2 bases from J, the gap between germline ends came to 9 bases. In DNA form, the CDR3 reads TGTGCCAGCAGCTCTGCCGGAGCCTACGAGCAGTACTTC. Protein product: CASSSAGAYEQYF.

The chain joins TRBV9 to TRBJ2-7; unclear D gene. V lost 4 bases and J 4 bases, leaving 9 bases between the germline ends. CDR1 SGDLS and CDR2 YYNGEE come from the germline V gene. The CDR3 contains 12 residues. The CDR3 DNA sequence: TGTGCCAGCAGCACGGGTCCTTACGAGCAGTACTTC. Translating it yields CASSTGPYEQYF.

This clone was observed a few times. The chain uses TRBV2 and TRBJ2-2, with 7 bases fitting TRBD2. This CDR3 comprises 14 residues. Germline lookup yields CDR1 SNHLY and CDR2 FYNNEI. The junction had 4 bases not matched to a gene; V was cut back by 3 bases and J by 6 bases. CDR3 sequence reads: CASSDLLAAGELFF. Written as DNA, the CDR3 is TGTGCCAGCAGTGATCTTCTAGCGGCCGGGGAGCTGTTTTTT. Drawing the rest from reference TRBV2 and TRBJ2-2, the complete variable domain is EPEVTQTPSHQVTQMGQEVILRCVPISNHLYFYWYRQILGQKVEFLVSFYNNEISEKSEIFDDQFSVERPDGSNFTLKIRSTKLEDSAMYFCASSDLLAAGELFFGEGSRLTVL.

This chain's CDR3 is CASSLASGSGANVLTF. Here the CDR3 DNA reads TGTGCCAGCAGCTTGGCTTCAGGCTCTGGGGCCAACGTCCTGACTTTC. V gene TRBV5-4 combines with J gene TRBJ2-6; D is undetermined. The CDR3 runs to 16 residues. The ends were cut back, 0 bases at V and 0 bases at J, with 7 bases in the middle. Germline values: CDR1 SGHNT, CDR2 YYREEE (reference sequence).

This clone was seen a handful of times. The V call is TRBV13, the J call TRBJ2-7; 8 nucleotides agree with TRBD1. The CDR3 runs 17 residues. Germline values: CDR1 PRHDT, CDR2 FYEKMQ (reference sequence). Losses at the gene ends were 3 bases for V and 2 bases for J; bases not matched to a gene: 12. CDR3 loop: CASSLGTGPPGTYEQYF. The DNA for the CDR3 is TGTGCCAGCAGCTTGGGGACAGGCCCCCCCGGAACCTACGAGCAGTACTTC. Drawing the rest from reference TRBV13 and TRBJ2-7, the complete variable domain is AAGVIQSPRHLIKEKRETATLKCYPIPRHDTVYWYQQGPGQDPQFLISFYEKMQSDKGSIPDRFSAQQFSDYHSELNMSSLELGDSALYFCASSLGTGPPGTYEQYFGPGTRLTVT.

The chain combines TRBV2 with TRBJ1-2; TRBD1 might be the D (5 bases). The CDR3 has 16 amino acids. Germline V lookup: CDR1 SNHLY, CDR2 FYNNEI. Between the trimmed V and J ends, which lost 5 bases and 2 bases, there was a span of 18 bases. The chain's CDR3 is CASSSRLTEFNYGYTF. DNA for the CDR3: TGTGCCAGCAGTTCGAGATTGACAGAATTCAACTATGGCTACACCTTC. The whole variable domain, filled in from reference TRBV2 and TRBJ1-2, reads EPEVTQTPSHQVTQMGQEVILRCVPISNHLYFYWYRQILGQKVEFLVSFYNNEISEKSEIFDDQFSVERPDGSNFTLKIRSTKLEDSAMYFCASSSRLTEFNYGYTFGSGTRLTVV.

The chain joins TRBV2 to TRBJ2-7, with D possibly matching TRBD1 (7 bases). V lost 5 bases and J lost 4, with 15 bases in between. CDR3 length equals 14 residues. The germline CDR1 and CDR2 sequences are SNHLY and FYNNEI. CDR3 sequence (DNA): TGTGCCAGCAGTACCCCGACAGGGAGGTACGAGCAGTACTTC. Protein sequence: CASSTPTGRYEQYF. The full variable domain, rest sourced from reference TRBV2 and TRBJ2-7, is EPEVTQTPSHQVTQMGQEVILRCVPISNHLYFYWYRQILGQKVEFLVSFYNNEISEKSEIFDDQFSVERPDGSNFTLKIRSTKLEDSAMYFCASSTPTGRYEQYFGPGTRLTVT.